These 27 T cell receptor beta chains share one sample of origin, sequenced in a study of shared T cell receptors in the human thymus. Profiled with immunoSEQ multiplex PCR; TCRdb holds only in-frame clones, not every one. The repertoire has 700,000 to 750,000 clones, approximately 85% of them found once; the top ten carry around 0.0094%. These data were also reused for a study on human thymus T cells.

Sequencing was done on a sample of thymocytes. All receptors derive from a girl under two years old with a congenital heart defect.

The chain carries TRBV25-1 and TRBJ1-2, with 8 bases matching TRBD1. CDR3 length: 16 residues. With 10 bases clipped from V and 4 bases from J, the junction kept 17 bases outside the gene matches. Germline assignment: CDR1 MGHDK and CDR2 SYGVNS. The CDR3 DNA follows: TGTGCCACCGAGGGGACAGGCCGGCGTCGTAGCTATGGCTACACCTTC. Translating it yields CATEGTGRRRSYGYTF.

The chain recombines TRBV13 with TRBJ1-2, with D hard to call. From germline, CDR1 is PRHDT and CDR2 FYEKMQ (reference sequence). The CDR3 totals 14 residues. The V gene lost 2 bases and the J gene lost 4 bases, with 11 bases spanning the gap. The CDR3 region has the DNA TGTGCCAGCAGCTTACGACCCCACAGCTATGGCTACACCTTC. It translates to CASSLRPHSYGYTF.

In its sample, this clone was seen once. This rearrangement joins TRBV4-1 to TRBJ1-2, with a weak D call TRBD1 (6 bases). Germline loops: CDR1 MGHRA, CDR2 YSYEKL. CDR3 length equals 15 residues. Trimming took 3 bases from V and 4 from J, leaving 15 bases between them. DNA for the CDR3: TGCGCCAGCAGCCAGTGGACAGATACGGGCTATGGCTACACCTTC. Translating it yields CASSQWTDTGYGYTF.

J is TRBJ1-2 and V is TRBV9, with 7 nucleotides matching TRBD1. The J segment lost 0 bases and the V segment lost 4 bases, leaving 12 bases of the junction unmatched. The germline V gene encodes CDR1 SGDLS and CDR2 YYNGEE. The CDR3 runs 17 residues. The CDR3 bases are TGTGCCAGCAGCCCACGACAGGGCCCGGGCACTAACTATGGCTACACCTTC. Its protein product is CASSPRQGPGTNYGYTF.

CDR3 bases: TGCGCCAGCAGCCAAATTACGGACAGGGGGCCAGAGACCCAGTACTTC. It codes for CASSQITDRGPETQYF. The chain carries TRBV4-3 and TRBJ2-5; 11 bases fit TRBD1. V trimming: 2 bases; J trimming: 4 bases; junction bases outside the gene matches: 6. Germline-derived CDR1 and CDR2 are LGHNA and YSLEER. This CDR3 region has 16 residues.

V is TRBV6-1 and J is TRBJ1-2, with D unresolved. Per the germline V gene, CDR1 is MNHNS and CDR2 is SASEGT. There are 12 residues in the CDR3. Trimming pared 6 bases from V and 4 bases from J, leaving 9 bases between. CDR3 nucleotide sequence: TGTGCCAGCAGGAACTGTCCCTATGGCTACACCTTC. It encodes CASRNCPYGYTF.

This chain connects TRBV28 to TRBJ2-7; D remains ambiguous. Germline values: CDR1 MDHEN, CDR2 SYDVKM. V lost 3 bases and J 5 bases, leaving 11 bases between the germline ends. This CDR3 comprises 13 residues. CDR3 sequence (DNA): TGTGCCAGCAGTTTTAGTCGGAGCGACGAGCAGTACTTC. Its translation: CASSFSRSDEQYF.

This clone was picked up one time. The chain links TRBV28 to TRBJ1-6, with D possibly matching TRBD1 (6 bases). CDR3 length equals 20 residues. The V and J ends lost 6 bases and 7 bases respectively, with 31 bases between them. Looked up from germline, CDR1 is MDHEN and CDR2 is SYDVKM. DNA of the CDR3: TGTGCCAGCAGCCCCAAGATACTCCTCAATCAGGGGAAGCGCAATTCACCCCTCCACTTT. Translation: CASSPKILLNQGKRNSPLHF. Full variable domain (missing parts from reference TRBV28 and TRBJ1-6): DVKVTQSSRYLVKRTGEKVFLECVQDMDHENMFWYRQDPGLGLRLIYFSYDVKMKEKGDIPEGYSVSREKKERFSLILESASTNQTSMYLCASSPKILLNQGKRNSPLHFGNGTRLTVT.

The CDR3 DNA sequence: TGCAGCGTTATGGACGGTGGGGTGGGGCAGGGTTTTATGAAAAACTATGGCTACACCTTC. Protein product: CSVMDGGVGQGFMKNYGYTF. V usage is TRBV29-1 and J usage is TRBJ1-2; D might be TRBD1 (5 bases). V lost 5 bases and J 2 bases, leaving 33 bases between the germline ends. The CDR3 contains 20 residues. CDR1 and CDR2 from the germline V gene are SQVTM and ANQGSEA.

The CDR3 DNA follows: TGTGCCAGCAGTGCCAGGGATGATGGCTACACCTTC. It translates to CASSARDDGYTF. This sequence joins TRBV6-1 and TRBJ1-2; tentative D call: TRBD1 (5 bases). The V end was cut by 4 bases, the J end by 6 bases, with 9 bases between. The germline CDR1 and CDR2 sequences are MNHNS and SASEGT. The CDR3 has 12 amino acids.

CDR3: CASTPGFSITEAFF. The CDR3 bases are TGTGCCAGCACCCCAGGGTTCAGCATTACTGAAGCTTTCTTT. V usage is TRBV28 and J usage is TRBJ1-1; tentative D call: TRBD1 (5 bases). The V and J ends lost 7 bases and 5 bases respectively, with 17 bases between them. The CDR3 is 14 amino acids. From germline, CDR1 is MDHEN and CDR2 SYDVKM.

The CDR3 DNA is TGTGCCAGCAGCTCGGACATTCACTCTGGAAACACCATATATTTT. Residues: CASSSDIHSGNTIYF. V and J are TRBV7-2 and TRBJ1-3; tentative D call: TRBD1 (5 bases). This CDR3 is built from 15 residues. Germline CDR1 SGHTA, CDR2 FQGNSA. V was clipped by 4 bases and J by 0 bases, with 10 bases between them.

CDR3 sequence (DNA): TGTGCCAGCAGTGAATTTTATTTCTGGGGTGCCAGGGATCAGCCCCAGCATTTT. Amino acid sequence: CASSEFYFWGARDQPQHF. The chain links TRBV6-1 to TRBJ1-5; D is possibly TRBD1 (5 bases). This CDR3 contains 18 residues. Germline V gene data show CDR1 as MNHNS and CDR2 as SASEGT. Trimming cost V 2 bases and J 5 bases, with 22 bases left between them.

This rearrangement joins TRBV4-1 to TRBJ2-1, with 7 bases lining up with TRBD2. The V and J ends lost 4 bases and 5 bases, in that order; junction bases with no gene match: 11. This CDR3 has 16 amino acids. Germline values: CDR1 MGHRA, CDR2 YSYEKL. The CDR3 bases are TGCGCCAGCAGCCGCAAAACCGGGACTACAAACAATGAGCAGTTCTTC. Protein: CASSRKTGTTNNEQFF.

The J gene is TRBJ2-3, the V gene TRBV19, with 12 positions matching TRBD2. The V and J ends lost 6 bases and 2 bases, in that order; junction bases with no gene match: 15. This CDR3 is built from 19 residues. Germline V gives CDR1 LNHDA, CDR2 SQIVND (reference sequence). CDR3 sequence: CASRGLAGTLNPITDTQYF. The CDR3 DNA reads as TGTGCCAGTAGGGGACTAGCGGGTACTCTGAATCCCATCACAGATACGCAGTATTTT.

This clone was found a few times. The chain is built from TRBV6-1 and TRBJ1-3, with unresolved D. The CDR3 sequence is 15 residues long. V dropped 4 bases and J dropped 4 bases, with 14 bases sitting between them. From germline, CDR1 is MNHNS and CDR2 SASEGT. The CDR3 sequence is CASSVMSEKGNTIYF. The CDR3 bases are TGTGCCAGCAGTGTGATGAGTGAAAAGGGAAACACCATATATTTT.

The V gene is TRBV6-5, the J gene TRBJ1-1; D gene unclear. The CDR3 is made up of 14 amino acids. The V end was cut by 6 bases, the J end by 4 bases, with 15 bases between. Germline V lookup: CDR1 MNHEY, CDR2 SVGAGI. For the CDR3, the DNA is TGTGCCAGCAGCCGAGTAATAGGGAGCACTGAAGCTTTCTTT. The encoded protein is CASSRVIGSTEAFF.

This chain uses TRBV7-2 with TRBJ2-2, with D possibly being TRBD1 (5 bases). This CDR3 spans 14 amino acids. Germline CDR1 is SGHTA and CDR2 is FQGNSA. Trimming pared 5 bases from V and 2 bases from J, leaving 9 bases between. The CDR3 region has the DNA TGTGCCAGCAGCCAAGACAGAAACACCGGGGAGCTGTTTTTT. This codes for CASSQDRNTGELFF. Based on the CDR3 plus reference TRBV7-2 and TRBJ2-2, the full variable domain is GAGVSQSPSNKVTEKGKDVELRCDPISGHTALYWYRQSLGQGLEFLIYFQGNSAPDKSGLPSDRFSAERTGGSVSTLTIQRTQQEDSAVYLCASSQDRNTGELFFGEGSRLTVL.

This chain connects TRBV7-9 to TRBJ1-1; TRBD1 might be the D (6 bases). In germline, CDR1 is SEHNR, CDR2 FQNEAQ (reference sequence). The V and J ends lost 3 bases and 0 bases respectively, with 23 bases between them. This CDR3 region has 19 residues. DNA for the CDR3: TGTGCCAGCAGCTTTACCATACCCCCACAGGACAGCCTGAACACTGAAGCTTTCTTT. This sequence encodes CASSFTIPPQDSLNTEAFF.

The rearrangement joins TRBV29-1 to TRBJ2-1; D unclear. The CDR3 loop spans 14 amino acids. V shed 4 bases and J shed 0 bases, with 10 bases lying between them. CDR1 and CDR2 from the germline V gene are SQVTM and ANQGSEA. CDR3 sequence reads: CSVGDLPSYNEQFF. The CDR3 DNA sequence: TGCAGCGTTGGCGACTTGCCCTCCTACAATGAGCAGTTCTTC.

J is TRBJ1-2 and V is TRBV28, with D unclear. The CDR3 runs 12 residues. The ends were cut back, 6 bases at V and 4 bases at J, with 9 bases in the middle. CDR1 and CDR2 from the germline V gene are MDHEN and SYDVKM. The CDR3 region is CASSIESYGYTF. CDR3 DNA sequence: TGTGCCAGCAGCATCGAGAGCTATGGCTACACCTTC.

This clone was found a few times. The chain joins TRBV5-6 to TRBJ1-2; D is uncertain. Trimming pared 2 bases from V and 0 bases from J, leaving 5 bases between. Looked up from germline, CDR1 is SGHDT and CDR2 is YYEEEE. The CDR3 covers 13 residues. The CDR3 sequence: CASSFWPNYGYTF. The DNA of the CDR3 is TGTGCCAGCAGCTTTTGGCCTAACTATGGCTACACCTTC.

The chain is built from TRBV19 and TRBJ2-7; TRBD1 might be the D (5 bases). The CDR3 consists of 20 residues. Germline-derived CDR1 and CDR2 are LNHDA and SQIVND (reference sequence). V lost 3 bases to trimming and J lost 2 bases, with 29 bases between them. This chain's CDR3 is CASSIGVDTGADSKTYEQYF. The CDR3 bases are TGTGCCAGTAGTATTGGGGTGGACACAGGTGCAGACTCAAAGACCTACGAGCAGTACTTC.

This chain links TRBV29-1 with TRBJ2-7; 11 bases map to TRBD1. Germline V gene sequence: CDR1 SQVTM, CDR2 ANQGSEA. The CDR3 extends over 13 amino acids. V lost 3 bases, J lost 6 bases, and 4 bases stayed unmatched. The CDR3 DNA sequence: TGCAGCGTTGAGGACAGGGGGCAGTGCGAGCAGTACTTC. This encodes CSVEDRGQCEQYF.

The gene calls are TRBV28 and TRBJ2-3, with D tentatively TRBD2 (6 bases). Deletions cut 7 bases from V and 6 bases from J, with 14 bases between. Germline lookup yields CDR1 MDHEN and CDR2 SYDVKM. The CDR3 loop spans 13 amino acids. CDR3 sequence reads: CASTGGRWDTQYF. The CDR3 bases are TGTGCCAGCACTGGGGGGAGGTGGGATACGCAGTATTTT.

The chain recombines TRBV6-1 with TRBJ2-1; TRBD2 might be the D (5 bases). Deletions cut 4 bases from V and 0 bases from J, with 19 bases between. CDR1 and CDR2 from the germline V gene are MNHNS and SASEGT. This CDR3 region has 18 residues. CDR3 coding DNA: TGTGCCAGCAGTGTATTTCGACTACCCACCGCCTCCTACAATGAGCAGTTCTTC. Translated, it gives CASSVFRLPTASYNEQFF.

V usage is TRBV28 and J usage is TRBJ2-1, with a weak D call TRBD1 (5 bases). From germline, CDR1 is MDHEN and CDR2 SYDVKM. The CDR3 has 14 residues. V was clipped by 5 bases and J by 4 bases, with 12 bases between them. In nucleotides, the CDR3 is TGTGCCAGCAGTAGCGAGACAGCGTACAATGAGCAGTTCTTC. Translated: CASSSETAYNEQFF.